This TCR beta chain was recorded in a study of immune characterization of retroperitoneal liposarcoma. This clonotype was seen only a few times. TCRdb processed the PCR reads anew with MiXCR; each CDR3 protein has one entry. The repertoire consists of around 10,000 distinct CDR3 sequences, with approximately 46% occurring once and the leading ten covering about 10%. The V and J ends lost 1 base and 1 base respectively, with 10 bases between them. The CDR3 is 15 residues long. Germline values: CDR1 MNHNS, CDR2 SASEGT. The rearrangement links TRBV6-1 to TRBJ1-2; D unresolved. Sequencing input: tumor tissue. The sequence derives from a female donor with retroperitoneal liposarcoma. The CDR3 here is CASSEDLQINYGYTF. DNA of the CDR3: TGTGCCAGCAGTGAAGATCTACAGATTAACTATGGCTACACCTTC.